Below, 13 T cell receptor beta chains from the same sample are listed, as sequenced in a study of shared clonotypes between healthy human individuals. TCRdb's table, derived via immunoSEQ multiplex PCR, lists solely in-frame clones and lacks some. The sample lists around 940,000 clones; about three quarters were seen once. The source material was memory CD4+ T cells sorted from blood. Subset here: CD45RA-negative fraction. Receptors originate from a man aged 18 to 29 in good health.

This chain joins TRBV5-5 and TRBJ1-1, with unresolved D. The V end lost 0 bases, the J end lost 1 base, and 4 bases lay between the germline ends. There are 13 residues in the CDR3. Germline CDR1 SGHKS, CDR2 YYEKEE (reference sequence). In DNA, the CDR3 is TGTGCCAGCAGCTTGGCTCCGAACACTGAAGCTTTCTTT. This gives the protein CASSLAPNTEAFF.

The chain employs TRBV30 and TRBJ2-3; 8 nucleotides line up with TRBD2. Trimming took 5 bases from V and 11 from J; bases not matched to a gene: 18. Germline values: CDR1 GTSNPN, CDR2 SVGIG (reference sequence). The length of the CDR3 is 15 residues. The CDR3 nucleotides read TGTGCCTGGGAAAGGAGTAGCGGGGCGTACCGGGAGCAGTATTTT. This codes for CAWERSSGAYREQYF. The full variable domain, with the rest looked up from reference TRBV30 and TRBJ2-3, is SQTIHQWPATLVQPVGSPLSLECTVEGTSNPNLYWYRQAAGRGLQLLFYSVGIGQISSEVPQNLSASRPQDRQFILSSKKLLLSDSGFYLCAWERSSGAYREQYFGPGTRLTVL.

Worth noting for this clone: In the same sample, other DNA sequences code for this CDR3. The chain combines TRBV6-1 with TRBJ1-1; no clear D. Germline V lookup: CDR1 MNHNS, CDR2 SASEGT. The CDR3 is 12 residues long. V lost 3 bases, J lost 3 bases, and 5 bases lay in between. Written as DNA, the CDR3 is TGTGCCAGCAGTGACGGGGACACTGAAGCTTTCTTT. Amino acid sequence: CASSDGDTEAFF.

The table lists this clone with a count of one. V usage is TRBV6-1 and J usage is TRBJ2-7, with no clear D. Trimming pared 6 bases from V and 5 bases from J, leaving 8 bases between. The CDR3 loop spans 11 amino acids. The germline gives CDR1 MNHNS, CDR2 SASEGT. CDR3 sequence reads: CASREFNEQYF. The CDR3 DNA follows: TGTGCCAGCAGGGAATTTAACGAGCAGTACTTC.

This clone has a handful of counts. This chain joins TRBV7-9 and TRBJ1-2, with D hard to call. Germline values: CDR1 SEHNR, CDR2 FQNEAQ (reference sequence). CDR3 length equals 12 residues. With 5 bases removed from V and 6 bases from J, the gap between germline ends came to 10 bases. CDR3 bases: TGTGCCAGCAGCCCTGCCGGTAATGGCTACACCTTC. Translation: CASSPAGNGYTF.

This clone has just a few counts. The gene calls are TRBV28 and TRBJ1-2; 8 bases fit TRBD1. The CDR3 runs to 14 residues. The ends lost 2 bases at V and 4 bases at J; junction bases unmatched: 3. In germline, CDR1 is MDHEN, CDR2 SYDVKM. CDR3 protein: CASSLPGQAYGYTF. CDR3 bases: TGTGCCAGCAGTTTACCGGGACAGGCCTATGGCTACACCTTC.

This chain uses TRBV7-9 with TRBJ1-4, with 7 nucleotides matching TRBD1. From germline, CDR1 is SEHNR and CDR2 FQNEAQ (reference sequence). Unmatched junction bases numbered 10, after V lost 5 bases and J lost 7 bases. This CDR3 region has 15 residues. The chain's CDR3 is CASSTPTGRAEKLFF. The CDR3 nucleotides read TGTGCCAGCAGCACGCCGACAGGGCGGGCTGAAAAACTGTTTTTT.

This chain uses TRBV7-2 with TRBJ2-5, with TRBD2 matching 8 bases. The CDR3 is 14 amino acids. The germline gives CDR1 SGHTA, CDR2 FQGNSA. V shed 7 bases and J 3 bases; nucleotides not matched to a gene: 7. The CDR3 here is CASNTGTREETQYF. In nucleotides, the CDR3 is TGTGCCAGCAACACCGGGACTAGAGAAGAGACCCAGTACTTC.

On this clone itself: Other DNA sequences in this sample translate to the same CDR3. The chain carries TRBV11-3 and TRBJ2-7; the D call may be TRBD1 or TRBD2 (6 bases each). In germline, CDR1 is SGHNT, CDR2 YENEEA. The CDR3 has 14 residues. Trimming took off 1 base at V and 7 bases at J, with 14 bases between the two ends. The CDR3 loop reads CASSLGQGTGEQYF. The CDR3 bases are TGTGCCAGCAGCTTAGGGCAGGGGACTGGAGAGCAGTACTTC.

The chain uses TRBV7-2 and TRBJ2-1, with D uncertain. CDR3 length: 13 amino acids. Deletions cut 4 bases from V and 12 bases from J, with 16 bases between. The germline V gene has CDR1 SGHTA and CDR2 FQGNSA. The CDR3 sequence is CASSSYGERGQFF. As DNA, the CDR3 is TGTGCCAGCAGCTCTTATGGAGAGAGAGGGCAGTTCTTC.

V is TRBV2 and J is TRBJ2-2; tentative D call: TRBD1 (6 bases). Germline CDR1 reads SNHLY; CDR2 reads FYNNEI. The CDR3 contains 13 residues. Trimming removed 5 bases at V and 9 bases at J, with 13 bases between. The DNA of the CDR3 is TGTGCCAGCAGTAATCAGGGGTCGAGGGAGCTGTTTTTT. This gives the protein CASSNQGSRELFF.

This clone was counted once. The genes are TRBV7-8 and TRBJ2-7; perhaps TRBD2 as D (5 bases). Germline values: CDR1 SGHVS, CDR2 FQNEAQ. The length of the CDR3 is 13 residues. Trimming left V 3 bases short and J 3 bases short, with 9 bases between. The CDR3 bases are TGTGCCAGCAGCTTTCGACGGGGCTACGAGCAGTACTTC. It specifies CASSFRRGYEQYF.

This clone was recorded at least ten times. This chain links TRBV5-8 with TRBJ1-4; 8 bases map to TRBD1. CDR3 length: 16 residues. The V gene's germline CDR1 is SGHTS and CDR2 YDEGEE. The trim removed 3 bases at V and 4 bases at J, leaving 8 bases unmatched. The CDR3 DNA follows: TGTGCCAGCAGCTATAGCCAGGGGGCCTTTAATGAAAAACTGTTTTTT. It encodes CASSYSQGAFNEKLFF.